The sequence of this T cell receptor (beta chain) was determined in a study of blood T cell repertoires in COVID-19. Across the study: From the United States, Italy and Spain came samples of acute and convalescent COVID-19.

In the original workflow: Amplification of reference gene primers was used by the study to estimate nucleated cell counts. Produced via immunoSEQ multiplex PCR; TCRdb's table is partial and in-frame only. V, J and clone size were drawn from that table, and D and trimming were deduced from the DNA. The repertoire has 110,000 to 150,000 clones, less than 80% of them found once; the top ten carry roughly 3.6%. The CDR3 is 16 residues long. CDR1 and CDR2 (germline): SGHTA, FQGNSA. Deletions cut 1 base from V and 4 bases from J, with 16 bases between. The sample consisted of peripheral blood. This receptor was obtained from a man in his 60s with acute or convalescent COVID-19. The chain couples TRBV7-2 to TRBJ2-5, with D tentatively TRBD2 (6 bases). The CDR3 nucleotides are TGTGCCAGCAGCTTAGAATCCGGGAGAAGTCCAGAGACCCAGTACTTC. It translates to CASSLESGRSPETQYF.